A selection of T cell receptor beta chains follows, all from one sample in a study of control samples from healthy donors and cancer patients. The method was immunoSEQ multiplex PCR; TCRdb's version includes in-frame clones alone and lacks a portion of them. The sample gives 150,000 to 200,000 clones, more than 90% of which show up once; 1.1% to 1.5% is in the top ten. The sequencing input was blood. Receptors were obtained from a man aged 25-45 years in good health. Both conserved end residues are part of each CDR3. D genes are given only for firm matches. Expanded clones are given a class, and other clones once, few, many or no size at all.

cdr3_length clone_size j_call d_call v_call cdr3_aa cdr3_nt
18 - TRBJ2-1 - TRBV11-2 CASSLLGGGAGSFNEQFF TGTGCCAGCAGCCTGCTAGGGGGCGGGGCGGGTTCTTTTAATGAGCAGTTCTTC
13 - TRBJ2-7 - TRBV27 CASSIGIRYEQYF TGTGCCAGCAGTATCGGGATCCGCTACGAGCAGTACTTC
13 - TRBJ2-7 TRBD1 TRBV27 CASTWTGGSEQYF TGTGCCAGCACCTGGACAGGGGGCTCCGAGCAGTACTTC
15 - TRBJ1-2 TRBD1 TRBV6-5 CASGEGQGAQGGYTF TGTGCCAGCGGAGAGGGACAGGGGGCGCAGGGTGGCTACACCTTC
14 - TRBJ1-4 TRBD1 TRBV3-1/TRBV3-2 CASSLRTGNEKLFF TGTGCCAGCAGCCTTCGGACAGGAAATGAAAAACTGTTTTTT
14 - TRBJ1-1 - TRBV28 CASSPGQRVTEAFF TGTGCCAGCAGTCCTGGACAGAGGGTGACTGAAGCTTTCTTT
14 - TRBJ1-6 - TRBV28 CASRPPPPNSPLHF TGTGCCAGCAGACCTCCTCCTCCAAATTCACCCCTCCACTTT
14 - TRBJ1-2 TRBD1 TRBV3-1/TRBV3-2 CASSQGQGAWGYTF TGTGCCAGCAGCCAGGGTCAGGGGGCATGGGGCTACACCTTC
16 - TRBJ2-5 TRBD2 TRBV5-8 CASSGRIAGGGETQYF TGTGCCAGCAGCGGGCGGATAGCGGGAGGGGGAGAGACCCAGTACTTC
10 once TRBJ1-2 - TRBV30 CAWSKNGYTF TGTGCCTGGAGTAAGAATGGCTACACCTTC
14 - TRBJ1-2 - TRBV5-4 CASSFKDTSYGYTF TGTGCCAGCAGCTTTAAGGACACTTCCTATGGCTACACCTTC
15 once TRBJ2-1 TRBD2 TRBV6-5 CASTLHGLADNEQFF TGTGCCAGCACCTTACATGGACTAGCCGACAATGAGCAGTTCTTC
12 - TRBJ2-7 - TRBV29-1 CSAGGQGYEQYF TGCAGCGCCGGGGGGCAGGGCTACGAGCAGTACTTC
14 - TRBJ2-3 - TRBV6-1 CASSEGGKGDTQYF TGTGCCAGCAGTGAAGGTGGCAAGGGAGATACGCAGTATTTT
12 - TRBJ2-1 TRBD2 TRBV30 CAWTRERNEQFF TGTGCCTGGACGCGGGAGAGGAATGAGCAGTTCTTC
14 - TRBJ2-3 - TRBV11-2 CASRKGGATDTQYF TGTGCCAGCAGGAAAGGGGGTGCTACAGATACGCAGTATTTT
11 - TRBJ2-7 - TRBV12-3/TRBV12-4 CATPSRMGQYF TGTGCCACCCCCTCTAGGATGGGGCAGTACTTC
16 - TRBJ2-3 - TRBV7-9 CASSLEGRAATDTQYF TGTGCCAGCAGCTTAGAGGGGCGGGCGGCCACAGATACGCAGTATTTT
11 - TRBJ1-1 TRBD1 TRBV5-1 CASSGGQAAFF TGCGCCAGCAGCGGGGGACAGGCAGCTTTCTTT
15 - TRBJ2-5 TRBD2 TRBV5-6 CASSLVAGGQETQYF TGTGCCAGCAGCTTGGTCGCGGGGGGACAAGAGACCCAGTACTTC
14 - TRBJ2-1 - TRBV29-1 CSVEGRGGINEQFF TGCAGCGTTGAAGGCCGAGGGGGGATTAATGAGCAGTTCTTC
15 - TRBJ2-5 - TRBV5-1 CASSPGGLGQETQYF TGCGCCAGCAGCCCTGGGGGCTTGGGGCAAGAGACCCAGTACTTC
13 - TRBJ2-7 - TRBV7-8 CASSVPLAYEQYF TGTGCCAGCAGCGTCCCTCTGGCCTACGAGCAGTACTTC
11 - TRBJ2-7 - TRBV23-1 CASSTSARDYF TGCGCCAGCAGCACATCGGCCAGGGACTACTTC
15 once TRBJ1-5 TRBD1 TRBV28 CASSLLGQISQPQHF TGTGCCAGCAGTCTACTGGGACAGATAAGTCAGCCCCAGCATTTT
15 - TRBJ2-7 TRBD1 TRBV30 CAWTMGDRDSYEQYF TGTGCCTGGACCATGGGGGACAGGGACTCCTACGAGCAGTACTTC
14 - TRBJ1-2 TRBD1 TRBV5-1 CASTRDSTNYGYTF TGCGCCAGCACTCGGGACAGCACTAACTATGGCTACACCTTC
13 few TRBJ1-4 - TRBV28 CASRLRAREKLFF TGTGCCAGCAGACTACGAGCGCGTGAAAAACTGTTTTTT